Ten or more counts support the clone carrying this T cell receptor beta chain. Time point specified: newly diagnosed GD, antithyroid drugs for less than 3 months. RNA from PBMCs was the source of the TCR library. The sample belongs to a study of regulatory T cells in long-lasting Graves disease. CDR3-region Arm-PCR and iRepertoire HTBI primers produced the TCR beta libraries. One entry per CDR3 protein, called by TCRdb with MiXCR from the multiplex PCR reads. The sample consists of some 230,000 distinct CDR3 sequences, approximately 20% of them appearing once. The CDR3 is made up of 16 amino acids. The junction had 4 bases not matched to a gene; V was cut back by 4 bases and J by 4 bases. In germline, CDR1 is SGHNT, CDR2 YENEEA.

The chain combines TRBV11-3 with TRBJ2-5; 15 bases are shared with TRBD2. This clonotype was obtained from a female donor with Graves disease. Sequenced material: peripheral blood mononuclear cells (PBMCs), taken at new diagnosis, from a patient treated with antithyroid drugs. The CDR3, as DNA: TGTGCCAGCAGCTCCCGGACTAGCGGGAGGGCAGAGACCCAGTACTTC. This translates into CASSSRTSGRAETQYF.